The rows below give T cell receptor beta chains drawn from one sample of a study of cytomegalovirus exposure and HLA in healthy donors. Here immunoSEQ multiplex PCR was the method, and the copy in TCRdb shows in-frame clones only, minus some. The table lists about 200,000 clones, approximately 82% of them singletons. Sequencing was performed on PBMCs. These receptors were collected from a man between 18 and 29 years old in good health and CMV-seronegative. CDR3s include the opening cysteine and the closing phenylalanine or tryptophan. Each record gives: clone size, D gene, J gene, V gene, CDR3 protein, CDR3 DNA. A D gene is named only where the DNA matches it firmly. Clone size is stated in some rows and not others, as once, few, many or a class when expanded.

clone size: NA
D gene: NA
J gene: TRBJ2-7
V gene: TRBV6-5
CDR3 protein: CASRGQNSYEQYF
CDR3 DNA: TGTGCCAGCCGTGGACAGAACTCCTACGAGCAGTACTTC

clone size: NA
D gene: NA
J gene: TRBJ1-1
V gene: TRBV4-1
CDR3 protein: CASSQVEVGTEAFF
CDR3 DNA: TGCGCCAGCAGCCAAGTAGAGGTGGGCACTGAAGCTTTCTTT

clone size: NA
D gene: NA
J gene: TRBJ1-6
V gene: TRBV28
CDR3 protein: CASSREGGSSYNSPLHF
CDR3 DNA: TGTGCCAGCAGTCGGGAGGGGGGTAGCTCCTATAATTCACCCCTCCACTTT

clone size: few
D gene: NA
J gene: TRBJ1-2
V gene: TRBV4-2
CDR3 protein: CASSHLPPNGYTF
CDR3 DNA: TGTGCCAGCAGCCATCTACCCCCTAATGGCTACACCTTC

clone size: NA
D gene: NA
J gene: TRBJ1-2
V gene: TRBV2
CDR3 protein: CASIMEMNYGYTF
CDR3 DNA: TGTGCCAGCATTATGGAGATGAACTATGGCTACACCTTC

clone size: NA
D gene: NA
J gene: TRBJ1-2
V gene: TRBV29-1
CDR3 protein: CSVEAVSSDGYTF
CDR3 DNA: TGCAGCGTTGAAGCAGTTAGCTCAGATGGCTACACCTTC

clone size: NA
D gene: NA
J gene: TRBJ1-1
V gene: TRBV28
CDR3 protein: CASSFGRQAGAFF
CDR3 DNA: TGTGCCAGCAGTTTTGGACGACAGGCGGGAGCTTTCTTT

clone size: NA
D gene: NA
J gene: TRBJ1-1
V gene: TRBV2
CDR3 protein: CASSEHRNTEAFF
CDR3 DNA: TGTGCCAGCAGTGAACATAGGAACACTGAAGCTTTCTTT

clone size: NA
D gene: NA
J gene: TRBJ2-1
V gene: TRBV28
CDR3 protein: CASSSGPGDEQFF
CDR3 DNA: TGTGCCAGCAGTTCCGGGCCAGGGGATGAGCAGTTCTTC

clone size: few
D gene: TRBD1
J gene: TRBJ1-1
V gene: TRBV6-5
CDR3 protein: CASSRGQTMNTEAFF
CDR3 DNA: TGTGCCAGCAGTCGGGGACAGACCATGAACACTGAAGCTTTCTTT

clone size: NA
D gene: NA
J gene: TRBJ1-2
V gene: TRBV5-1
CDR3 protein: CASSFRGGNYGYTF
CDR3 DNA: TGCGCCAGCAGCTTTAGAGGGGGTAACTATGGCTACACCTTC

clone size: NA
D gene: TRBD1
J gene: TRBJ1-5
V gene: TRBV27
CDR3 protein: CASSLGTGGGQPQHF
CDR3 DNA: TGTGCCAGCAGTTTAGGGACAGGGGGAGGTCAGCCCCAGCATTTT

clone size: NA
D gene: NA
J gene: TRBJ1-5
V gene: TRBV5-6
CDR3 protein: CASSLIGQSNQPQHF
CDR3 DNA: TGTGCCAGCAGCTTAATAGGACAGAGCAATCAGCCCCAGCATTTT

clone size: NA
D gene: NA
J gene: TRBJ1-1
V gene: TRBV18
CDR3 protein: CASSPYQGNTEAFF
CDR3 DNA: TGTGCCAGCTCACCGTATCAGGGAAACACTGAAGCTTTCTTT

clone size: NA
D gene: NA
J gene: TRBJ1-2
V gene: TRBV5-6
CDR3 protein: CASSLIRGSGGYTF
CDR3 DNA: TGTGCCAGCAGCTTGATCAGGGGAAGTGGTGGCTACACCTTC

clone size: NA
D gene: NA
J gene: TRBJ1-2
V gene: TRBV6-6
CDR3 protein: CASSSGENYGYTF
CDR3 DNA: TGTGCCAGCAGTTCCGGGGAGAACTATGGCTACACCTTC

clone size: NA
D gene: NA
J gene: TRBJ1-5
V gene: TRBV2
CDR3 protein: CASRKDSQSQPQHF
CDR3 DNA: TGTGCCAGCAGGAAAGACAGTCAATCCCAGCCCCAGCATTTT

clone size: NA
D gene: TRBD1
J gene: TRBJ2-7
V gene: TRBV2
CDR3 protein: CASRPGQGVTHGYEQYF
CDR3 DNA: TGTGCCAGCAGACCCGGACAGGGGGTCACACATGGCTACGAGCAGTACTTC

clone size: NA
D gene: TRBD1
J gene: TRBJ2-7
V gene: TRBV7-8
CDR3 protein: CASTVTGEVYEQYF
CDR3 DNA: TGTGCCAGCACCGTTACAGGGGAAGTCTACGAGCAGTACTTC

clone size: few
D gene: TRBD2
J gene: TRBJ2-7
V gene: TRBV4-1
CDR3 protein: CASSQDRLAGPLWEQYF
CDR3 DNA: TGCGCCAGCAGCCAAGATAGGCTAGCGGGACCTTTGTGGGAGCAGTACTTC

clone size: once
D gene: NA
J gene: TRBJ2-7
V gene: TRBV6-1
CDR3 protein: CASSPVLSSYEQYF
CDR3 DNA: TGTGCCAGCAGCCCCGTACTAAGCTCCTACGAGCAGTACTTC

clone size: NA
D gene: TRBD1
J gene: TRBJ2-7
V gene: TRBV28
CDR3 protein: CASSLHRGSYEQYF
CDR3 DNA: TGTGCCAGCAGTTTACACAGGGGCTCCTACGAGCAGTACTTC

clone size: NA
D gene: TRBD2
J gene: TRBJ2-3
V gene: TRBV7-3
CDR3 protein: CASSSGTSGSHTQYF
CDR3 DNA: TGTGCCAGCAGCTCAGGGACTAGCGGGAGCCATACGCAGTATTTT

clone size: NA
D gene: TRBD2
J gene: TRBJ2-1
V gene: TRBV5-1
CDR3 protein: CASSLELAGVSYNEQFF
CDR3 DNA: TGCGCCAGCAGCTTGGAGCTAGCGGGAGTCTCCTACAATGAGCAGTTCTTC

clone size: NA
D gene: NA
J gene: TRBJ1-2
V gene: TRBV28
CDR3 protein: CASSPPGGDYGYTF
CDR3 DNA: TGTGCCAGCAGCCCACCGGGAGGGGACTATGGCTACACCTTC

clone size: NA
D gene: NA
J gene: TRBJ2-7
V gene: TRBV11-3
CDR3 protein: CASSAGTFPYEQYF
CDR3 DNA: TGTGCCAGCAGCGCGGGGACCTTTCCCTACGAGCAGTACTTC

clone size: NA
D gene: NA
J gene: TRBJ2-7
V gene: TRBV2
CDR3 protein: CASNRGSAYEQYF
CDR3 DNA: TGTGCCAGCAACCGAGGAAGCGCCTACGAGCAGTACTTC

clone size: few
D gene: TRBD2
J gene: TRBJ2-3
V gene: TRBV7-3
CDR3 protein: CASSPERTSGTDTQYF
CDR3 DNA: TGTGCCAGCAGCCCCGAGAGGACTAGCGGGACAGATACGCAGTATTTT

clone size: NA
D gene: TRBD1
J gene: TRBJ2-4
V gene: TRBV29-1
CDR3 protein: CSVWTGGAKNIQYF
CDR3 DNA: TGCAGCGTCTGGACAGGGGGAGCCAAAAACATTCAGTACTTC

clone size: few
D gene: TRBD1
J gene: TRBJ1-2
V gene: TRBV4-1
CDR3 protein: CASSQKGQGNTF
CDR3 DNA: TGCGCCAGCAGCCAAAAGGGACAGGGGAACACCTTC

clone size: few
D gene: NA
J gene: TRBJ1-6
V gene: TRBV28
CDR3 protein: CASSKGRIGRSPLHF
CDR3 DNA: TGTGCCAGCAGTAAGGGGAGGATAGGGCGGTCACCCCTCCACTTT